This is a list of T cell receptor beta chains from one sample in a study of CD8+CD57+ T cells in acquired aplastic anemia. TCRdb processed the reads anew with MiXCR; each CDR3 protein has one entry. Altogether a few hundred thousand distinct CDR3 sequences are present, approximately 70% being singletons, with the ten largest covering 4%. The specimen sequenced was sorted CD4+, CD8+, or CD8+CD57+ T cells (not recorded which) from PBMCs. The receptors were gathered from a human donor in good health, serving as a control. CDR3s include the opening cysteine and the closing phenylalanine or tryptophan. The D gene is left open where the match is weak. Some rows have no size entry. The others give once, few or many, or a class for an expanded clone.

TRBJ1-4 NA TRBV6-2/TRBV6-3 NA CASIKSPGALYEKLFF TGTGCCAGCATCAAATCCCCAGGGGCTCTCTATGAAAAACTGTTTTTT
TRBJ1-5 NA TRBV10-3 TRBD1 CAIRPDRDNQPQHF TGTGCCATCAGGCCCGACAGGGACAATCAGCCCCAGCATTTT
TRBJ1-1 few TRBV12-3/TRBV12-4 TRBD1 CASSPTAGTGEAFF TGTGCCAGCAGCCCAACCGCAGGGACAGGTGAAGCTTTCTTT
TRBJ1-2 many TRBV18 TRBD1 CASSPPTIDRGAGYTF TGTGCCAGCTCACCACCGACCATAGACAGGGGAGCAGGCTACACCTTC
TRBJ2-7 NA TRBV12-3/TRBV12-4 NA CASTYVPALYEQYF TGTGCCAGCACCTACGTGCCGGCGCTCTACGAGCAGTACTTC
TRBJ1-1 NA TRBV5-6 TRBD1 CASSLAQGQGYTEAFF TGTGCCAGCAGCTTGGCCCAGGGACAGGGTTACACTGAAGCTTTCTTT
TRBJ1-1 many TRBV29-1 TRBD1 CSGSTGGDTEAFF TGCAGCGGATCGACAGGGGGGGACACTGAAGCTTTCTTT
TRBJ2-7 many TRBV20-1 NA CSAREPTVYEQYF TGCAGTGCTAGAGAACCTACAGTCTACGAGCAGTACTTC
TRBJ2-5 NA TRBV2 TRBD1 CASSYGQGGFQETQYF TGTGCCAGCAGCTACGGACAGGGGGGGTTCCAAGAGACCCAGTACTTC
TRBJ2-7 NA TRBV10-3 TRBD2 CAISETRGERGGRSRHF TGTGCCATCAGTGAGACGCGGGGCGAGCGGGGGGGCCGGAGCAGGCACTTC
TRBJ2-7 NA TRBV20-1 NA CSARGEQQFYEQYF TGCAGTGCTAGAGGGGAACAGCAATTTTACGAGCAGTACTTC
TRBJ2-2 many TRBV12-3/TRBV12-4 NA CASRTFAAGELFF TGTGCCAGCAGGACGTTTGCGGCCGGGGAGCTGTTTTTT
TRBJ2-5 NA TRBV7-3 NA CASSPSPAGPESQYF TGTGCCAGCAGCCCATCCCCCGCGGGGCCAGAGTCCCAGTACTTC
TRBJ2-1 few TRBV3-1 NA CASTQEHLYNEQFF TGTGCCAGCACCCAGGAACACCTATACAATGAGCAGTTCTTC
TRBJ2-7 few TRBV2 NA CASSEPGGGYEQYF TGTGCCAGCAGTGAACCCGGGGGTGGGTACGAGCAGTACTTC
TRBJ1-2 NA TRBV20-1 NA CSATHTRGSYGYTF TGCAGTGCTACTCACACCAGGGGCAGTTATGGCTACACCTTC
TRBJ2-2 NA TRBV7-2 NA CASSLGRSGELFF TGTGCCAGCAGCTTGGGCAGGTCCGGGGAGCTGTTTTTT
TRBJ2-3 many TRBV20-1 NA CSARLGGLTDTQYF TGCAGTGCTAGGCTAGGGGGGTTAACAGATACGCAGTATTTT
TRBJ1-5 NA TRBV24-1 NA CATSDSSLGAQHEQF TGTGCCACCAGTGATTCGTCATTGGGGGCCCAGCATGAGCAGTTT
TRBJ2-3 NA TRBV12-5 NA CASRTRGASTDTQYF TGTGCCAGCAGGACACGGGGGGCTAGCACAGATACGCAGTATTTT
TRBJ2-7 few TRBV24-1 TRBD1 CATSDSGTGFHEQYF TGTGCCACCAGTGATTCGGGGACAGGGTTCCACGAGCAGTACTTC
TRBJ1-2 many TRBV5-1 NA CASSLANWQTNYGYTF TGCGCCAGCAGCTTGGCCAATTGGCAGACTAACTATGGCTACACCTTC
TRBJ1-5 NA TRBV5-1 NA CASSSDGTYDQPQHF TGCGCCAGCAGCTCGGACGGGACCTACGACCAGCCCCAGCATTTT
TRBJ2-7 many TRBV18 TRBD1 CASSQDRGQMEQYF TGTGCCAGCTCCCAGGACAGGGGGCAGATGGAGCAGTACTTC
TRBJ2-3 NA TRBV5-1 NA CASKPDLANHTQYF TGTGCCAGCAAGCCTGATCTAGCGAACCATACGCAGTATTTT
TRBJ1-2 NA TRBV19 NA CASSIAGGDGYTF TGTGCCAGTAGTATTGCAGGAGGAGATGGCTACACCTTC
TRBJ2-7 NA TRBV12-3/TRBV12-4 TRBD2 CASSSASSGASYEQYF TGTGCCAGCAGTTCAGCGTCGAGCGGGGCCTCCTACGAGCAGTACTTC
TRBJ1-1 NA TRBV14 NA CASSSPQVGTEGFF TGTGCCAGCAGCAGCCCACAGGTCGGCACTGAAGGCTTCTTT
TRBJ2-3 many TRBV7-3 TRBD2 CASSAGESTDTQYF TGTGCCAGCTCGGCGGGGGAGAGCACAGATACGCAGTATTTT
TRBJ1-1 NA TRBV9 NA CASSVALNAEAFF TGCGCCAGCAGCGTAGCTTTGAACGCTGAAGCTTTCTTT
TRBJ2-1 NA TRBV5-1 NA CASTQGGRFYEQFF TGCGCCAGCACTCAGGGGGGACGCTTCTATGAGCAGTTCTTC
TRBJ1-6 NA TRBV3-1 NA CASLDWGANSPLHF TGTGCCAGCTTAGACTGGGGGGCAAATTCACCCCTCCACTTT
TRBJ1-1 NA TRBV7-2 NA CASSLERDTEAFF TGTGCCAGCAGCTTGGAGCGAGACACAGAAGCTTTCTTT
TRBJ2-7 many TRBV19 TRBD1 CASRSGTGAYEQYF TGTGCCAGTAGGTCCGGGACAGGGGCCTACGAGCAGTACTTC
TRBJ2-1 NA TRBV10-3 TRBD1 CALSAGTAKNEQFF TGTGCCCTATCTGCCGGGACAGCCAAAAATGAGCAGTTCTTC
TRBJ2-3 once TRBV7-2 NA CASSPSEGAWNSYF TGTGCCAGCAGCCCCAGTGAGGGCGCTTGGAATTCGTATTTT
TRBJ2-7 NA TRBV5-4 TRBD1 CASSLGTGAGLLYF TGCGCCAGCAGCCTTGGGACAGGGGCGGGTTTGCTGTACTTC
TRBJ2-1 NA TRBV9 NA CASSVGGEGIWEQFF TGTGCCAGCAGCGTAGGGGGAGAGGGAATTTGGGAGCAGTTCTTC
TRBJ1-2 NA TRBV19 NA CASSIGTVTYGYTF TGTGCCAGTAGTATAGGGACAGTTACCTATGGCTACACCTTC
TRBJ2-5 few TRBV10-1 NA CASSEKKTQYF TGCGCCAGCAGTGAGAAGAAGACCCAGTACTTC
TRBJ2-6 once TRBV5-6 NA CASRAGGTGANVLTF TGTGCCAGCAGAGCAGGGGGGACTGGGGCCAACGTCCTGACTTTC
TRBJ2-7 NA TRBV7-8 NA CASSVESRGEQHF TGTGCCAGCAGTGTAGAGTCTAGGGGCGAGCAGCACTTC
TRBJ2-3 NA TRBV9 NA CASSVQDGTQYF TGTGCCAGCAGCGTACAGGACGGGACGCAGTATTTT
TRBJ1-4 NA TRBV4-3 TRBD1 CASRRTGADRSEKLFF TGCGCCAGCAGGCGCACAGGGGCTGATCGGAGTGAAAAATTGTTTTTT
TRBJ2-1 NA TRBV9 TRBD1 CASNRQGADSEQFF TGTGCCAGCAACCGACAGGGGGCAGACAGTGAGCAGTTCTTC
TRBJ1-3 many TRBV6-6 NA CASSRDAPSGNTIYF TGTGCCAGCAGTAGAGACGCCCCCTCTGGAAACACCATATATTTT
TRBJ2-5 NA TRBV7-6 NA CAGSLVLTQETQYF TGTGCCGGAAGCTTAGTTCTGACCCAAGAGACCCAGTACTTC
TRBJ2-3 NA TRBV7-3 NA CASSLGRAWAQYF TGTGCCAGCAGCTTAGGCAGGGCGTGGGCGCAGTATTTT
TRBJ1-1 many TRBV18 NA CASSYEVNTEAFF TGTGCCAGCTCGTACGAGGTGAACACTGAAGCTTTCTTT
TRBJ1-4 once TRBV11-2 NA CASSLLVRANEKLFF TGTGCCAGCAGCTTGTTGGTCCGTGCTAATGAAAAACTGTTTTTT
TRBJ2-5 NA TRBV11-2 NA CASSLSGRHVETQYF TGTGCCAGCAGCTTATCCGGCCGGCACGTGGAGACCCAGTACTTC
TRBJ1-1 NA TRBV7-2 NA CASSSNRGAWEAFF TGTGCCAGCAGCTCGAATAGGGGAGCTTGGGAAGCTTTCTTT
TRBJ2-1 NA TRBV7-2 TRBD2 CASGLAAGKALQGSEQFF TGTGCCAGCGGCCTAGCGGCGGGCAAGGCGCTTCAAGGCAGTGAGCAGTTCTTC
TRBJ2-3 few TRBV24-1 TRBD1 CATQRTGITDTQYF TGTGCCACCCAGAGGACAGGGATCACAGATACGCAGTATTTT
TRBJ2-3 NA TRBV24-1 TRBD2 CATRAGGTDTQYF TGTGCCACAAGAGCGGGGGGCACAGATACGCAGTATTTT